This T cell receptor (beta chain) was profiled in a study of T cell responses to AZD1222 COVID-19 vaccine. Study in general: Pooled in the analysis were second doses at about 4 or about 12 weeks.

Here immunoSEQ multiplex PCR was the method, and the copy in TCRdb shows in-frame clones only, minus some. This sample carries over 45,000 clones, 70% to 80% of them seen once, and the ten largest clones take under 7.5%. The CDR3 runs to 15 residues. Trimming took 1 base from V and 4 from J; bases not matched to a gene: 4. Germline CDR1 SGHAT, CDR2 FQNNGV. Sequences were derived from peripheral blood, sampled on day 0 of AZD1222 vaccination. The rearrangement links TRBV11-2 to TRBJ1-3, with 7 positions matching TRBD1. The source is an adult in good health. In DNA, the CDR3 is TGTGCCAGCAGCTTAGCCCAGGACAGGGGAAACACCATATATTTT. Its translation is CASSLAQDRGNTIYF.